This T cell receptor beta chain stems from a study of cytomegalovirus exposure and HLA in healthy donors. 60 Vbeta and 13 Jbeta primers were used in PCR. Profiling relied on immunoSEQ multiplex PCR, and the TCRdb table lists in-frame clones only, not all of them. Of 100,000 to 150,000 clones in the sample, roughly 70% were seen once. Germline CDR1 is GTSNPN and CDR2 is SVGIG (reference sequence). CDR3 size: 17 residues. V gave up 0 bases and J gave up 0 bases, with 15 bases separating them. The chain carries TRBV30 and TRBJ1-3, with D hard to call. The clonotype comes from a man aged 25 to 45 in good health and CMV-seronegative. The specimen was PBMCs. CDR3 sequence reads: CAWSVGGHPSSGNTIYF. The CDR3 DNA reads TGTGCCTGGAGTGTCGGTGGGCATCCGAGCTCTGGAAACACCATATATTTT.